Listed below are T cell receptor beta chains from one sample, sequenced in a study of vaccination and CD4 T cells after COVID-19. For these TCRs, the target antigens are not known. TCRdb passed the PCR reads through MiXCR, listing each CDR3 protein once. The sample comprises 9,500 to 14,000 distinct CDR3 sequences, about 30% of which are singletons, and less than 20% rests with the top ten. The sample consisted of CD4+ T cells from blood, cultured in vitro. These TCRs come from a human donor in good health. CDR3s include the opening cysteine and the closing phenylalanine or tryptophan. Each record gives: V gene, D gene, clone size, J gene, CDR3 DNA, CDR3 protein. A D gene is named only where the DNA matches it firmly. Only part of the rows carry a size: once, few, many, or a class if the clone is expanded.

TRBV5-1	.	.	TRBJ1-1	TGCGCCAGCAGCATTTTGGGGTGGAACACTGAAGCTTTCTTT	CASSILGWNTEAFF
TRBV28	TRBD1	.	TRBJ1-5	TGTGCCAGCATTCCCCAGGGGGGTCAGCCCCAGCATTTT	CASIPQGGQPQHF
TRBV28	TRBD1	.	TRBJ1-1	TGTGCCAGCAGGATACAGGGGGCTCGGACTGAAGCTTTCTTT	CASRIQGARTEAFF
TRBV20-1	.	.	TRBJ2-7	TGCAGTGCCCCGGGGAGCTGGGAGCAGTACTTC	CSAPGSWEQYF
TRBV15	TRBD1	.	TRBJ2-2	TGTGCCACCAGCACTGGACAGGGGGGCAGCACCGGGGAGCTGTTTTTT	CATSTGQGGSTGELFF
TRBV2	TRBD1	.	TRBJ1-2	TGTGCCAGCAGTGGGAAGCAGGGGGCGATTAACTACACCTTC	CASSGKQGAINYTF
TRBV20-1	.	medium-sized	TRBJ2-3	TGCAGTGCTAGGGTTGCTAGCACAGATACGCAGTATTTT	CSARVASTDTQYF
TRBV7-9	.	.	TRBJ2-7	TGTGCCAGCAGCTTTTGGGGGCAGGGCTCCTACGAGCAGTACTTC	CASSFWGQGSYEQYF
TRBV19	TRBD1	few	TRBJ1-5	TGTGCCAGTAGTGTGACAGGGCCCGGCAATCAGCCCCAGCATTTT	CASSVTGPGNQPQHF
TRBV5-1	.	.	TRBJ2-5	TGCGCCAGCAGCTTGGAACAAGAGACCCAGTACTTC	CASSLEQETQYF
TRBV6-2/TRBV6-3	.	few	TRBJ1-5	TGTGCCAGCACATCCCCCCATCGGGGTAATCAGCCCCAGCATTTT	CASTSPHRGNQPQHF
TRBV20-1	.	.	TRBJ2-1	TGCAGTGCTAGAGTACCAGCAAGCCCCTACAATGAGCAGTTCTTC	CSARVPASPYNEQFF
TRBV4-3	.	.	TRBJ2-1	TGCGCCAGCAGCCAAGTTGGGGGTTCCTCCTACAATGAGCAGTTCTTC	CASSQVGGSSYNEQFF
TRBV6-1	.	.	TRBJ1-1	TGTGCCAGCAGCCTCCAGGCAAACACTGAAGCTTTCTTT	CASSLQANTEAFF
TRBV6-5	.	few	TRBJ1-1	TGTGCCAGCAGTTACTCGCCCCACAGCTACACTGAAGCTTTCTTT	CASSYSPHSYTEAFF
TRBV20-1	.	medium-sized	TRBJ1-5	TGCAGTGCTGGCCGTGTCGGGACGGGACAGCCCCAGCATTTT	CSAGRVGTGQPQHF
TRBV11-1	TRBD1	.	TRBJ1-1	TGTGCCAGCAGCTTGCCGGGACAGCCTATGAACACTGAAGCTTTCTTT	CASSLPGQPMNTEAFF
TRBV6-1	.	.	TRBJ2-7	TGTGCCAGCAGTGCAGGAACCTACGAGCAGTACTTC	CASSAGTYEQYF
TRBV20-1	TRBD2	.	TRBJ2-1	TGCAGTGCTAAGCGAGCGGGAGGTGGCTCCTACAATGAGCAGTTCTTC	CSAKRAGGGSYNEQFF
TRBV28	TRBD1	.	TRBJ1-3	TGTGTATCTGTAGACAGGGCTGGAAACACCATATATTTT	CVSVDRAGNTIYF
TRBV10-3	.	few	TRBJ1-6	TGTGCCATCAGTGAGTCGGACAGAGATTCACCCCTCCACTTT	CAISESDRDSPLHF
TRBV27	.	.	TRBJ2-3	TGTGCCAGCAGCTCTGTACTAGCAGCAGATACGCAGTATTTT	CASSSVLAADTQYF
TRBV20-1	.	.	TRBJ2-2	TGCAGTGCTAGAGATCAGGGGCCCGGGGAGCTGTTTTTT	CSARDQGPGELFF
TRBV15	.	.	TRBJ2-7	TGTGCCACCAGCAGAGATCCAGCCTACGAGCAGTACTTC	CATSRDPAYEQYF
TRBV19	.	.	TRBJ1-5	TGTGCCAGTAGTATAGTTGGCGGTGGAAATCAGCCCCAGCATTTT	CASSIVGGGNQPQHF
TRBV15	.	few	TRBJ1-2	TGTGCCACCAGCATTTTCCGGGGACTGGGTGGCTACACCTTC	CATSIFRGLGGYTF
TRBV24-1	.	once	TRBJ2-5	TGTGCCACCAGTGACCGCGGGACAGCGGAGGAGACCCAGTACTTC	CATSDRGTAEETQYF
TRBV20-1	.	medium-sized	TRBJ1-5	TGCAGTGCTAGAGAAAGCGGGAATCAGCCCCAGCATTTT	CSARESGNQPQHF
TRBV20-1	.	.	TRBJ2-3	TGCAGTGCTAGAATTAGCTACATAAGCACAGATACGCAGTATTTT	CSARISYISTDTQYF
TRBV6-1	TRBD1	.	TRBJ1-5	TGTGCCAGCAGACCTACAGGGACAGGGTATAGCAATCAGCCCCAGCATTTT	CASRPTGTGYSNQPQHF
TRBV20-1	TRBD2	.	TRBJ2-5	TGCAGTGCTAGAGGGATGGGAAGAGGGAGGGCCTGGTCAGAGACCCAGTACTTC	CSARGMGRGRAWSETQYF
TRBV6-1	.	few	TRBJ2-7	TGTGCCAGCAGTAAACCACCCTTCTACGAGCAGTACTTC	CASSKPPFYEQYF
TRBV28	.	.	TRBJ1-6	TGTGCCAGCAGTTTACCGCGGAGCTCCTATAATTCACCCCTCCACTTT	CASSLPRSSYNSPLHF
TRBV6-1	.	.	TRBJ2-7	TGTGCCAGCAGCTTATTGGGGTCGGCTCGGGAGCAGTACTTC	CASSLLGSAREQYF
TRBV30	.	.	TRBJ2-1	TGTGCCTGGAATGAGCAGTTCTTC	CAWNEQFF
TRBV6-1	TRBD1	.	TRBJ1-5	TGTGCCAGCAGCCTCAGTCCCGGGACAGTGGGGCAGCCCCAGCATTTT	CASSLSPGTVGQPQHF
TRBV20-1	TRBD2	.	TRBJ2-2	TGCAGTGCTCGACGGGAGGGCCCCGGGGAGCTGTTTTTT	CSARREGPGELFF
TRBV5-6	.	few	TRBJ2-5	TGTGCCAGCAGCTTGGAAGGCAGTTTCCAAGAGACCCAGTACTTC	CASSLEGSFQETQYF
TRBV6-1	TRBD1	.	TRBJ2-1	TGTGCCAGCAGTCGTAACGGACAGGGGGCTAATGAGCAGTTCTTC	CASSRNGQGANEQFF
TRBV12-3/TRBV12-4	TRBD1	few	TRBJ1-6	TGTGCCAGCAAATCGACAGGGATAGGCTCACCCCTCCACTTT	CASKSTGIGSPLHF
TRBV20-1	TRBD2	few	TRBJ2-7	TGCAGTGCTAGAGAACCCCGAGTAGCGGGAGACGAGCAGTACTTC	CSAREPRVAGDEQYF
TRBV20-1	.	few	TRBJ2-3	TGCAGTGCTAGAATCACCGCAGATACGCAGTATTTT	CSARITADTQYF
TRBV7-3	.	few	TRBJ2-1	TGTGCCAGCAGCTTTACAAGCGGGCCCTACAATGAGCAGTTCTTC	CASSFTSGPYNEQFF